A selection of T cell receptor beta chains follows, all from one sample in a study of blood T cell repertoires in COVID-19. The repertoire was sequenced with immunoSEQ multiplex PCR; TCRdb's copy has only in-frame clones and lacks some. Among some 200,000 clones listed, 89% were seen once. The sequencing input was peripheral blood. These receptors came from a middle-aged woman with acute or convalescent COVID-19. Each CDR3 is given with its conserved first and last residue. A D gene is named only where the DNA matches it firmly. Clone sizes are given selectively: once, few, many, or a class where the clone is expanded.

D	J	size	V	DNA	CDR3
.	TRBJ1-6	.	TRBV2	TGTGCCAGCAGTGTCGAGGGGGATGATCGATCACCCCTCCACTTT	CASSVEGDDRSPLHF
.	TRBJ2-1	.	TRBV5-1	TGCGCCAGCAGCTTGGCTTCCCATGAGCAGTTCTTC	CASSLASHEQFF
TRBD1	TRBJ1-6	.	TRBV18	TGTGCCAGCTCACCGACAGGGGGTGGGAGCTCCTATAATTCACCCCTCCACTTT	CASSPTGGGSSYNSPLHF
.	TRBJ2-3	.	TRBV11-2	TGTGCCAGCATACCGAGGGGGGGCCCCCTAGATACGCAGTATTTT	CASIPRGGPLDTQYF
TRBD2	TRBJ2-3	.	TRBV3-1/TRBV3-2	TGTGCCAGCCACCTCCGGACTAGCGGACAAAGCACAGATACGCAGTATTTT	CASHLRTSGQSTDTQYF
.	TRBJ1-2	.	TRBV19	TGTGCCAGCCACCTCCAGGGATCGTATGGCTACACCTTC	CASHLQGSYGYTF
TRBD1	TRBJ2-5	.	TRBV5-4	TGTGCCAGCAGCTTGGCAGGGGGAGAGACCCAGTACTTC	CASSLAGGETQYF
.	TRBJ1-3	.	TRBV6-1	TGTGCCAGCAGTGAAGGGAGGGTTGGAAACACCATATATTTT	CASSEGRVGNTIYF
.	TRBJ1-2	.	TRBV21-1	TGTGCCAGCAGCAAAGATCAGGGACAGCCCTTC	CASSKDQGQPF
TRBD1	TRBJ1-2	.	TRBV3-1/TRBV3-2	TGTGCCAGCAGCGATACAGGGACAGCTAACTATGGCTACACCTTC	CASSDTGTANYGYTF
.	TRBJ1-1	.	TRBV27	TGTGCCAGCAAACTAACCCCCGTCACTGAAGCTTTCTTT	CASKLTPVTEAFF
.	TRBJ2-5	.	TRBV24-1	TGTGCCACCAGTGTTCGGGGTTCGAAGACCCAGTACTTC	CATSVRGSKTQYF
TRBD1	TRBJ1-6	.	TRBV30	TGTGCCTGGGGACAGGGCCCCTATAATTCACCCCTCCACTTT	CAWGQGPYNSPLHF
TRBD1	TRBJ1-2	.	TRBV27	TGTGCCAGCACTGACAGGGGGGCTAACTATGGCTACACCTTC	CASTDRGANYGYTF
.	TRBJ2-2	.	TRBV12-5	TGTGCTAGTTTTCCAGGGCCATCCACCGGGGAGCTGTTTTTT	CASFPGPSTGELFF
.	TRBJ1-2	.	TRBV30	TGTGCCTGGAGTTCTCCCCAACAAGTCAGTGGCTACACCTTC	CAWSSPQQVSGYTF
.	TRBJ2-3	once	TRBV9	TGTGCCAGCAGCGTCCGCAGTAGCACAGATACGCAGTATTTT	CASSVRSSTDTQYF
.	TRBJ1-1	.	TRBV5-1	TGCGCCAGCAGCTCACCCCTGCGGGGTGAGGTGAACACTGAAGCTTTCTTT	CASSSPLRGEVNTEAFF
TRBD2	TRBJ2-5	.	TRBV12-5	TGTGCTAGTGGTTCCGGACGACTAGCGGGGGGGCAAGAGACCCAGTACTTC	CASGSGRLAGGQETQYF
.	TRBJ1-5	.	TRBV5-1	TGCGCCAGCAGCCAGGAGGGAGGGCAGCCCCAGCATTTT	CASSQEGGQPQHF
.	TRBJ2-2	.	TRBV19	TGTGCCAGCTCGTCCAGGCCAACGAACACCGGGGAGCTGTTTTTT	CASSSRPTNTGELFF
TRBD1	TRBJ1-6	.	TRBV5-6	TGTGCCAGCAGCCCAGGGACAGGGAGGAATTCACCCCTCCACTTT	CASSPGTGRNSPLHF
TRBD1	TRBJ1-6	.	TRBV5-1	TGCGCCAGCAGCCAGGGACAGGGGAATTCACCCCTCCACTTT	CASSQGQGNSPLHF
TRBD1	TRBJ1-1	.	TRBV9	TGTGCCAGCAGCTCGGGGGACAGCACAAAAGCTTTCTTT	CASSSGDSTKAFF
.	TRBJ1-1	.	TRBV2	TGTGCCAGCAGCCCCCGGGTCCTGAACACTGAAGCTTTCTTT	CASSPRVLNTEAFF
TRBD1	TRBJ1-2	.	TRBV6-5	TGTGCCAGCAGTCGACAGGGCAAGAACTATGGCTACACCTTC	CASSRQGKNYGYTF
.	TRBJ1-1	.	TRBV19	TGTGCCAGTAGTCCTGACATAACGAACACTGAAGCTTTCTTT	CASSPDITNTEAFF
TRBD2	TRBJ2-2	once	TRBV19	TGTGCCAGTAGTATGGGGGGGGCGAACACCGGGGAGCTGTTTTTT	CASSMGGANTGELFF
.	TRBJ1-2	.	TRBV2	TGTGCCAGCAGTGAGGGCGGGCAGTACTATGGCTACACCTTC	CASSEGGQYYGYTF
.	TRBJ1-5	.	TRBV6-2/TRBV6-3	TGTGCCAGCAGTTACTTAATCAGGGGCCCTAGCAATCAGCCCCAGCATTTT	CASSYLIRGPSNQPQHF